The rows below give T cell receptor beta chains drawn from one sample of a study of PD-1 blockade in classical Hodgkin lymphoma. Sequencing was performed with immunoSEQ multiplex PCR; in TCRdb, only in-frame clones are kept and a portion is missing. The sample records some 39,000 clones, about 90% being singletons. Material: peripheral blood mononuclear cells (PBMCs), obtained at baseline. These TCRs come from a human donor with classical Hodgkin lymphoma. Each CDR3 is given with its conserved first and last residue. A D gene is named only where the DNA matches it firmly. Clone size is shown for a subset of rows, as once, few, many or a class of expanded clone.

DNA,CDR3,D,length,J,V,size
TGTGCCAGCACCCGGTTGGGTAGCGGGAGGAACACCGGGGAGCTGTTTTTT,CASTRLGSGRNTGELFF,TRBD2,17,TRBJ2-2,TRBV28,-
TGCGCCAGCAGCCAACGCCAGCAGGGGTCGTCCTACGAGCAGTACTTC,CASSQRQQGSSYEQYF,-,16,TRBJ2-7,TRBV4-1,-
TGCGCCAGCACGGATTTTTACGAGCAGTACTTC,CASTDFYEQYF,-,11,TRBJ2-7,TRBV10-2,-
TGTGCCAGCAGTCCCAGACAGGGGACTAATGAAAAACTGTTTTTT,CASSPRQGTNEKLFF,TRBD1,15,TRBJ1-4,TRBV27,-
TGTGCCAGTAGTGTGCGGGACAGGGTCTCCGAGCAGTACTTC,CASSVRDRVSEQYF,TRBD1,14,TRBJ2-7,TRBV19,-
TGTGCCAGCAGCTTAGGTGGATTTCGGGAGGTCACAGATACGCAGTATTTT,CASSLGGFREVTDTQYF,TRBD2,17,TRBJ2-3,TRBV11-2,-
TGTGCCAGCAGACAAGATTGGACAGGGAGCAATGAGCAGTTCTTC,CASRQDWTGSNEQFF,TRBD1,15,TRBJ2-1,TRBV11-2,-
TGCGCCAGCAGCCTCCTCAGGGGGTTTTCACCCCTCCACTTT,CASSLLRGFSPLHF,TRBD1,14,TRBJ1-6,TRBV4-1,-
TGTGCCAGCAGCGTCTGGCGGGACTCCAATGAGCAGTTCTTC,CASSVWRDSNEQFF,-,14,TRBJ2-1,TRBV9,-
TGTGCCAGCACCCCGAGCGTATATAATTCACCCCTCCACTTT,CASTPSVYNSPLHF,-,14,TRBJ1-6,TRBV27,few
TGTGCCAGCAGTGCGGACAGCCTAAATGAGCAGTTCTTC,CASSADSLNEQFF,-,13,TRBJ2-1,TRBV27,once
TGCAGCGTTGAGGCGACTAGGGGAGATACGCAGTATTTT,CSVEATRGDTQYF,-,13,TRBJ2-3,TRBV29-1,once
TGTGCCAGCAGCGTAGCTGGACAGGGCTGGAATGAGCAGTTCTTC,CASSVAGQGWNEQFF,TRBD1,15,TRBJ2-1,TRBV9,once
TGTGCCAGCAGTGAGTTGACGGGAGGGCCCAAGACCCAGTACTTC,CASSELTGGPKTQYF,TRBD2,15,TRBJ2-5,TRBV2,-
TGTGCCAGCAGCTTCCGGGACAGCCAAGAGACCCAGTACTTC,CASSFRDSQETQYF,TRBD1,14,TRBJ2-5,TRBV7-2,-
TGTGCCAGCAGTCTTGGACAGCACTACGAGCAGTACTTC,CASSLGQHYEQYF,-,13,TRBJ2-7,TRBV6-5,-
TGTGCCAGCACCAACAGGTCGCGGGCCAGGGGCTCTAACTATGGCTACACCTTC,CASTNRSRARGSNYGYTF,-,18,TRBJ1-2,TRBV5-6,-
TGCGCCAGCAGCCATTTATTTAGATCCCTTACGCAGTATTTT,CASSHLFRSLTQYF,-,14,TRBJ2-3,TRBV4-1,-
TGTGCCAGCAGTTTGGGTATGGAGCAGTTCTTC,CASSLGMEQFF,-,11,TRBJ2-1,TRBV27,-
TGTGCCAGCAGCTCGGGGGACGGATATTACGAGCAGTACTTC,CASSSGDGYYEQYF,-,14,TRBJ2-7,TRBV7-9,-
TGTGCCGGCCATTCTCTAGCGGGAGTGTCGGAGACCCAGTACTTC,CAGHSLAGVSETQYF,TRBD2,15,TRBJ2-5,TRBV2,-
TGTGCTACCCGAAATCCCGGGACAGGGGTAAGCTACACCTTC,CATRNPGTGVSYTF,TRBD1,14,TRBJ1-2,TRBV28,-
TGTGCCAGCAGGTCTGACATTTACAACACTGAAGCTTTCTTT,CASRSDIYNTEAFF,-,14,TRBJ1-1,TRBV6-6,-
TGTGCCAGCAGCCAAGGGTCGAACTTCTATGGCTACACCTTC,CASSQGSNFYGYTF,-,14,TRBJ1-2,TRBV14,-
TGTGCCAGCAGTTTGGGGGGGAACACCGGGGAGCTGTTTTTT,CASSLGGNTGELFF,-,14,TRBJ2-2,TRBV28,-
TGTGCCAGCAGTTTGGCCCTTAACACTGAAGCTTTCTTT,CASSLALNTEAFF,-,13,TRBJ1-1,TRBV28,-
TGTGCCAGCAGCCCCCATGGCAGGGGGCTCGGTCAGCCCCAGCATTTT,CASSPHGRGLGQPQHF,TRBD1,16,TRBJ1-5,TRBV11-3,-
TGTGCCAGCAGCCAAGCGACGTGGGTACTAGCGGGAGTATCGGATACGCAGTATTTT,CASSQATWVLAGVSDTQYF,TRBD2,19,TRBJ2-3,TRBV14,-
TGTGCCAGCAGTTACTCAAGGGCTGGAAACACCATATATTTT,CASSYSRAGNTIYF,-,14,TRBJ1-3,TRBV6-5,-